Following are 8 T cell receptor beta chains from one sample sequenced in a study of read filtering for tumor transcriptome and immune sequencing. Molecular barcoded adaptors covering alpha/delta and beta/gamma chains were used on roughly 400 ng RNA. TCRdb re-called the reads with MiXCR, one entry per CDR3 protein. The data show about 21,000 distinct CDR3 sequences, roughly 23% seen once. Sequenced: a population of CD138-negative cells sorted from bone marrow. These receptors all come from a donor at least 40 years old with multiple myeloma.

On this clonotype itself: One end of the junction does not line up with germline, which may come from a read error. J is TRBJ1-2 and V is TRBV28, with a possible D match to TRBD1 (6 bases). This CDR3 has 18 residues. Germline assignment: CDR1 MDHEN and CDR2 SYDVKM. The CDR3 nucleotides read TGTGTCAGCAGTTTTTTAGGGGGTCGGCGGGGTAAAGACTATGGCTACACCTTC. Its protein is CVSSFLGGRRGKDYGYTF.

Of note for this clonotype: Given a much more abundant clone one base away, this may be a read error. The genes are TRBV9 and TRBJ1-1, with 9 nucleotides matching TRBD1. Unmatched junction bases numbered 11, after V lost 4 bases and J lost 7 bases. This CDR3 has 15 residues. Germline lookup yields CDR1 SGDLS and CDR2 YYNGEE. The CDR3 loop is CASSIRTGEGIEAFF. The CDR3 coding sequence is TGTGCCAGCAGCATTCGGACAGGGGAGGGCATTGAAGCTTTCTTT.

The sample holds many counts of this clonotype. The chain couples TRBV20-1 to TRBJ1-6; no definite D call. The V gene lost 1 base and the J gene lost 3 bases, with 10 bases spanning the gap. Germline assignment: CDR1 DFQATT and CDR2 SNEGSKA (reference sequence). This CDR3 comprises 15 residues. CDR3 coding DNA: TGCAGTGCTAGAGGAGGGAACGGCTATAATTCACCCCTCCACTTT. Its protein product is CSARGGNGYNSPLHF.

This clonotype showed up just a few times. The V gene is TRBV28, the J gene TRBJ2-7; 9 bases are a match to TRBD2. V lost 7 bases to trimming and J lost 6 bases; unmatched junction nucleotides: 10. The CDR3 covers 14 residues. The germline gives CDR1 MDHEN, CDR2 SYDVKM. In DNA form, the CDR3 reads TGTGCCAGCACGCGGGAGGGGATCCACCTCGAGCAGTACTTC. As protein: CASTREGIHLEQYF. Using reference TRBV28 and TRBJ2-7 for the parts outside the CDR3, the full variable domain is DVKVTQSSRYLVKRTGEKVFLECVQDMDHENMFWYRQDPGLGLRLIYFSYDVKMKEKGDIPEGYSVSREKKERFSLILESASTNQTSMYLCASTREGIHLEQYFGPGTRLTVT.

The chain employs TRBV7-3 and TRBJ2-5; TRBD1 matches at 8 bases. This CDR3 region has 15 residues. The V gene end was trimmed by 3 bases and the J gene end by 4 bases; junction bases not matched to a gene: 7. Germline-derived CDR1 and CDR2 are SGHTA and FQGTGA. The CDR3 protein is CASSFGGTGRETQYF. Here the CDR3 DNA reads TGTGCCAGCAGCTTCGGCGGGACAGGCCGAGAGACCCAGTACTTC.

This chain joins TRBV10-1 and TRBJ2-7, with 8 bases fitting TRBD2. V trimming: 3 bases; J trimming: 5 bases; junction bases outside the gene matches: 9. Germline lookup yields CDR1 WNHNN and CDR2 SYGVQD (reference sequence). The CDR3 is made up of 15 amino acids. CDR3 region: CASSDRSGSFHEQYF. As DNA, the CDR3 is TGCGCCAGCAGTGATCGAAGCGGGAGTTTCCACGAGCAGTACTTC.

DNA of the CDR3: TGCAGTGCTAGAGGTCCTGTCAGGACCTACGAGCAGTACTTC. This sequence encodes CSARGPVRTYEQYF. This sequence joins TRBV20-1 and TRBJ2-7; D gene unclear. V lost 1 base and J lost 2, with 12 bases in between. Germline V gene data show CDR1 as DFQATT and CDR2 as SNEGSKA (reference sequence). The CDR3 extends over 14 amino acids.

In this sample, this clonotype turned up many times. The chain combines TRBV7-2 with TRBJ2-7; weak D call: TRBD2 (7 bases). The germline V gene has CDR1 SGHTA and CDR2 FQGNSA. There are 15 residues in the CDR3. Trimming left V 2 bases short and J 3 bases short, with 14 bases between. The DNA of the CDR3 is TGTGCCAGCAGCTTATTTCGGGGGGCCCACTACGAGCAGTACTTC. As protein: CASSLFRGAHYEQYF. Variable domain in full (rest from reference TRBV7-2 and TRBJ2-7): GAGVSQSPSNKVTEKGKDVELRCDPISGHTALYWYRQSLGQGLEFLIYFQGNSAPDKSGLPSDRFSAERTGGSVSTLTIQRTQQEDSAVYLCASSLFRGAHYEQYFGPGTRLTVT.